This passage covers 16 T cell receptor beta chains from one sample sequenced in a study of identical twins. TCRdb passed the 5' RACE reads through MiXCR, listing each CDR3 protein once. The table shows 350,000 to 450,000 distinct CDR3 sequences, with about a fifth occurring only once. Source material: naive T cells sorted from blood. These receptors all stem from a man aged 45-65 years in good health.

This clonotype was counted many times. J is TRBJ2-1 and V is TRBV20-1; the match to TRBD2 covers 10 bases. Trimming at V came to 3 bases and at J to 5 bases, leaving 7 bases not matched to a gene. In germline, CDR1 is DFQATT, CDR2 SNEGSKA (reference sequence). The CDR3 is 15 residues long. CDR3 residues: CSARLLAGIHNEQFF. CDR3 sequence (DNA): TGCAGTGCTAGGCTACTAGCGGGAATTCACAATGAGCAGTTCTTC.

This clonotype came up a few times. The genes are TRBV20-1 and TRBJ2-1; TRBD2 matches at 16 bases. CDR1 and CDR2 from the germline V gene are DFQATT and SNEGSKA (reference sequence). CDR3 length: 19 residues. V dropped 3 bases and J dropped 3; count of bases not matched to a gene: 11. The CDR3 bases are TGCAGTGCTAGCGCGATCTTAGGGACTAGCGGGGGGGTCTACAATGAGCAGTTCTTC. Amino acids: CSASAILGTSGGVYNEQFF.

This clonotype was detected ten times or more. The CDR3 reads CASSYSRGARETQYF. For the CDR3, the DNA is TGTGCCAGCAGTTACTCGCGAGGGGCGCGGGAGACCCAGTACTTC. The rearrangement uses TRBV6-5 and TRBJ2-5, with D perhaps TRBD1 or TRBD2 (5 bases each). The CDR3 loop spans 15 amino acids. Looked up from germline, CDR1 is MNHEY and CDR2 is SVGAGI. The V end was cut by 0 bases, the J end by 5 bases, with 13 bases between.

The table lists this clonotype with many counts. The chain carries TRBV24-1 and TRBJ2-5, with 7 nucleotides matching TRBD1. The CDR3 loop spans 14 amino acids. Germline V CDR1 and CDR2: KGHDR, SFDVKD. The J segment lost 4 bases and the V segment lost 3 bases, leaving 4 bases of the junction unmatched. Written as DNA, the CDR3 is TGTGCCACCAGTGATCCCGGGACAGTAGAGACCCAGTACTTC. Protein sequence: CATSDPGTVETQYF.

In its sample, this clonotype was seen a few times. V gene TRBV28 combines with J gene TRBJ2-3, with D uncertain. Trimming removed 2 bases from V and 4 bases from J, with 4 bases in between. The CDR3 contains 12 residues. CDR1 is MDHEN, CDR2 SYDVKM, per germline. The CDR3 region has the DNA TGTGCCAGCAGTTTACTCTCAGATACGCAGTATTTT. As protein: CASSLLSDTQYF.

This sequence joins TRBV20-1 and TRBJ2-1; TRBD2 is a possible D gene (6 bases). Trimming took off 0 bases at V and 8 bases at J, with 17 bases between the two ends. This CDR3 spans 15 amino acids. Germline V CDR1 and CDR2: DFQATT, SNEGSKA (reference sequence). Here the CDR3 reads CSARDGRGAEDEQFF. CDR3 nucleotide sequence: TGCAGTGCTAGAGATGGTCGCGGGGCCGAGGATGAGCAGTTCTTC.

There are many counts of this clonotype. The chain couples TRBV4-1 to TRBJ1-1; D not resolved. The CDR3 is 13 residues long. Germline V gene sequence: CDR1 MGHRA, CDR2 YSYEKL. Trimming shortened V by 0 bases and J by 5 bases, and 7 bases separated the two germline ends. CDR3 bases: TGCGCCAGCAGCCAAGAAAGGGATACTGAAGCTTTCTTT. Protein product: CASSQERDTEAFF.

There are many counts of this clonotype. This chain connects TRBV11-2 to TRBJ2-3; D may be TRBD2 (6 bases). The V end lost 6 bases, the J end lost 0 bases, and 19 bases lay between the germline ends. The CDR3 is 17 amino acids. CDR1 is SGHAT, CDR2 FQNNGV, per germline. CDR3 protein: CASSFPKWRGSTDTQYF. CDR3 DNA sequence: TGTGCCAGCAGTTTTCCGAAGTGGCGGGGTAGCACAGATACGCAGTATTTT.

This clonotype was seen a handful of times. The chain employs TRBV19 and TRBJ2-1, with D perhaps matching TRBD1 (5 bases). With 8 bases removed from V and 0 bases from J, the gap between germline ends came to 11 bases. The germline V gene encodes CDR1 LNHDA and CDR2 SQIVND (reference sequence). The CDR3 has 14 residues. CDR3 coding DNA: TGTGCCAGTCAGACAGTCTCCTCCTACAATGAGCAGTTCTTC. Encoded protein: CASQTVSSYNEQFF.

This clonotype was counted at least ten times. The chain is built from TRBV12-3 or TRBV12-4 and TRBJ2-1; D could derive from TRBD1 or TRBD2 (5 bases each). This CDR3 is 14 amino acids long. With 8 bases removed from V and 7 bases from J, the gap between germline ends came to 18 bases. CDR3 protein: CASEDRGLRNEQFF. In DNA form, the CDR3 reads TGTGCCAGCGAAGATCGGGGCTTGAGGAATGAGCAGTTCTTC.

The table lists this clonotype with many counts. The genes are TRBV6-2 or TRBV6-3 and TRBJ1-1; tentative D call: TRBD1 (6 bases). CDR1 MNHEY and CDR2 SVGEGT come from the germline V gene. This CDR3 spans 13 amino acids. V lost 5 bases to trimming and J lost 4 bases, with 11 bases between them. CDR3 sequence: CASSGVGGTEAFF. CDR3 nucleotide sequence: TGTGCCAGCAGTGGAGTAGGGGGCACTGAAGCTTTCTTT.

In DNA, the CDR3 is TGTGCCAGCAGGCGGGAGTCCTACGAGCAGTACTTC. Encoded protein: CASRRESYEQYF. V usage is TRBV28 and J usage is TRBJ2-7, with 7 bases fitting TRBD2. V was clipped by 6 bases and J by 1 base; unmatched bases: 0. CDR3 length equals 12 residues. The germline CDR1 and CDR2 sequences are MDHEN and SYDVKM.

Ten or more counts support this clonotype. At one end the junction does not follow the germline gene, possibly because of a read error. V gene TRBV11-2 combines with J gene TRBJ1-1; weak D call: TRBD1 (5 bases). The CDR3 runs to 15 residues. Germline V gene sequence: CDR1 SGHAT, CDR2 FQNNGV. The CDR3 nucleotides read TGTGCCAGCAGCCTAGAGGGACCTTTGAACACTGAAGCTTTCTTT. It encodes CASSLEGPLNTEAFF.

This clonotype was detected a few times. V and J are TRBV4-3 and TRBJ2-1; TRBD1 or TRBD2 may be the D gene (5 bases each). CDR3 length: 13 residues. The germline gives CDR1 LGHNA, CDR2 YSLEER. V lost 0 bases to trimming and J lost 9 bases, with 9 bases between them. CDR3 sequence: CASSQDGGGEQFF. The CDR3 nucleotides are TGCGCCAGCAGCCAAGATGGTGGGGGTGAGCAGTTCTTC.

The genes are TRBV7-3 and TRBJ1-3; D gene ambiguous. The germline gives CDR1 SGHTA, CDR2 FQGTGA. V dropped 5 bases and J dropped 0 bases, with 11 bases sitting between them. This CDR3 region has 15 residues. CDR3 sequence: CASSQDGSSGNTIYF. CDR3 in DNA: TGTGCCAGCAGCCAAGACGGTAGCTCTGGAAACACCATATATTTT.

This clonotype occurred a few times. The J gene is TRBJ2-1, the V gene TRBV5-1; tentative D call: TRBD2 (5 bases). This CDR3 is built from 16 residues. V was cut by 2 bases and J by 4 bases, with 16 bases left in between. CDR1 is SGHRS, CDR2 YFSETQ, per germline. Written as DNA, the CDR3 is TGCGCCAGCAGCTTATTCCTTGGACGGGAATACAATGAGCAGTTCTTC. Amino acid sequence: CASSLFLGREYNEQFF.